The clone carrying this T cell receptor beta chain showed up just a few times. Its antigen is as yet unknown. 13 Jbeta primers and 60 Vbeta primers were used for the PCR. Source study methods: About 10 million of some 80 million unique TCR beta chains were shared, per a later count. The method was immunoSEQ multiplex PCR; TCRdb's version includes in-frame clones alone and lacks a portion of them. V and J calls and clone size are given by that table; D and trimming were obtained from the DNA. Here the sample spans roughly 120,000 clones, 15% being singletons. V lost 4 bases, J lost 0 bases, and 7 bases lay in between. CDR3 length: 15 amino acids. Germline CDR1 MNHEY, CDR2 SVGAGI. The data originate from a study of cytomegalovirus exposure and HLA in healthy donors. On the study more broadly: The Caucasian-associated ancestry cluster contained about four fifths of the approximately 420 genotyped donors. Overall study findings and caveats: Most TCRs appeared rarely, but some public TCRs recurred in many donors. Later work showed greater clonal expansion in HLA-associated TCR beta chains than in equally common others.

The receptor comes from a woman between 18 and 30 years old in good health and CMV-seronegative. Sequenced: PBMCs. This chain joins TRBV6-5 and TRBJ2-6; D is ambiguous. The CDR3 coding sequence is TGTGCCAGCAGTTTAACCAGCTCTGGGGCCAACGTCCTGACTTTC. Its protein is CASSLTSSGANVLTF.